One sample yielded the 26 T cell receptor beta chains listed below, sequenced in a study of CD8 T cells in ankylosing spondylitis. TCRdb re-called the 5' RACE reads through MiXCR, storing one row per CDR3 protein. The repertoire consists of about 69,000 distinct CDR3 sequences, with 5.3% occurring once and the leading ten covering about 2%. Sequencing used blood, either unsorted or a sorted T cell fraction (not recorded which). The receptor source for this set is a male donor with ankylosing spondylitis or in good health (not recorded which).

This clonotype was detected ten times or more. V usage is TRBV5-1 and J usage is TRBJ2-3; no clear D gene. V was cut by 0 bases and J by 1 base, with 3 bases left in between. This CDR3 has 13 residues. Germline assignment: CDR1 SGHRS and CDR2 YFSETQ. The CDR3 DNA is TGCGCCAGCAGCTTGGACGGCACAGATACGCAGTATTTT. Its protein product is CASSLDGTDTQYF.

The table lists this clonotype with many counts. The chain employs TRBV5-1 and TRBJ2-1, with 7 bases lining up with TRBD2. Germline V lookup: CDR1 SGHRS, CDR2 YFSETQ. The CDR3 covers 14 residues. With 4 bases clipped from V and 9 bases from J, the junction kept 10 bases outside the gene matches. The CDR3 reads CASSPSGGSVEQFF. CDR3 in DNA: TGCGCCAGCAGCCCGAGCGGCGGGAGTGTTGAGCAGTTCTTC.

The table lists this clonotype with many counts. The genes are TRBV27 and TRBJ2-7; 7 bases are a match to TRBD1. Germline V CDR1 and CDR2: MNHEY, SMNVEV (reference sequence). With V trimmed by 7 bases and J by 3 bases, 3 bases remained unmatched. This CDR3 region has 12 residues. The CDR3 sequence is CASMSGGYEQYF. In DNA form, the CDR3 reads TGTGCCAGCATGTCAGGGGGCTACGAGCAGTACTTC.

Worth noting for this clonotype: Relative to the germline gene, one junction end is altered; a read error may explain this. V gene TRBV29-1 combines with J gene TRBJ2-1; the D call may be TRBD1 or TRBD2 (5 bases each). The CDR3 covers 15 residues. CDR1 SQVTM and CDR2 ANQGSEA come from the germline V gene. CDR3 residues: CSIERGAELDNEQFF. The CDR3 coding sequence is TGCAGCATTGAAAGAGGGGCTGAACTGGACAATGAGCAGTTCTTC.

About this clonotype: This may arise from a read error, as a much more abundant clone is one base away. V usage is TRBV7-2 and J usage is TRBJ1-1; D is possibly TRBD1 (5 bases). Germline V lookup: CDR1 SGHTA, CDR2 FQGNSA. CDR3 length: 17 residues. In DNA, the CDR3 is TGTGCCAGCAGCCACCCGTCAGACAGCGTGATTAACACTGAAGTTTTCTTT. Protein sequence: CASSHPSDSVINTEVFF.

This clonotype has ten or more counts. The V and J genes are TRBV7-2 and TRBJ1-1; tentatively, D is TRBD1 (6 bases). This CDR3 has 14 amino acids. The germline V gene encodes CDR1 SGHTA and CDR2 FQGNSA. Trimming left V 1 base short and J 2 bases short, with 8 bases between. CDR3: CASSLVDRNTEAFF. CDR3 DNA: TGTGCCAGCAGCTTAGTGGACAGAAACACTGAAGCTTTCTTT.

In this sample, this clonotype turned up many times. The genes are TRBV29-1 and TRBJ1-5, with D hard to call. This CDR3 has 12 residues. V was shortened by 4 bases and J by 3 bases, with 7 bases between the two germline ends. The germline V gene has CDR1 SQVTM and CDR2 ANQGSEA. This CDR3 is CSVGQTNQPQHF. The CDR3 DNA reads TGCAGCGTTGGGCAGACCAATCAGCCCCAGCATTTT. The whole variable domain, remainder taken from reference TRBV29-1 and TRBJ1-5, is SAVISQKPSRDICQRGTSLTIQCQVDSQVTMMFWYRQQPGQSLTLIATANQGSEATYESGFVIDKFPISRPNLTFSTLTVSNMSPEDSSIYLCSVGQTNQPQHFGDGTRLSIL.

This clonotype was observed a handful of times. A much larger clone differs by one base, so this may be a read error. The genes are TRBV16 and TRBJ1-6, with 7 bases identical to TRBD1. CDR3 length: 14 amino acids. In germline, CDR1 is KGHSY, CDR2 FQNENV. With V trimmed by 2 bases and J by 8 bases, 3 bases remained unmatched. The CDR3 loop reads CASSQGQAHSPLHF. CDR3 in DNA: TGTGCCAGCAGCCAAGGACAGGCTCATTCACCCCTCCACTTT.

The table lists this clonotype with many counts. The chain recombines TRBV11-3 with TRBJ2-5; 9 nucleotides agree with TRBD2. The CDR3 totals 16 residues. CDR1 is SGHNT and CDR2 is YENEEA in the germline V gene. The trim removed 5 bases at V and 3 bases at J, leaving 10 bases unmatched. CDR3 in amino acids: CASSTGMAGGKETQYF. Written as DNA, the CDR3 is TGTGCCAGCAGCACAGGGATGGCGGGGGGGAAAGAGACCCAGTACTTC.

Ten or more counts support this clonotype. V and J are TRBV7-9 and TRBJ1-2; no firm D call. This CDR3 has 13 residues. The germline V and J ends were trimmed by 5 bases and 3 bases, with 10 bases remaining between them. Germline V gene lookup returns CDR1 SEHNR and CDR2 FQNEAQ (reference sequence). CDR3 nucleotides: TGTGCCAGCAGCCTAAGGACTGACTATGGCTACACCTTC. Translation: CASSLRTDYGYTF.

This clonotype was counted many times. V and J are TRBV6-6 and TRBJ2-3; D is possibly TRBD2 (6 bases). The CDR3 has 15 residues. Per the germline V gene, CDR1 is MNHNY and CDR2 is SVGAGI (reference sequence). Deletions cut 7 bases from V and 2 bases from J, with 16 bases between. The CDR3: CASKTRAGPTDTQYF. Written as DNA, the CDR3 is TGTGCCAGCAAAACCAGAGCGGGCCCCACAGATACGCAGTATTTT.

This clonotype was detected many times. The chain carries TRBV28 and TRBJ1-5; D call uncertain. The V gene's germline CDR1 is MDHEN and CDR2 SYDVKM. The germline V and J ends were trimmed by 3 bases and 2 bases, with 5 bases remaining between them. The length of the CDR3 is 13 residues. This CDR3 is CASSFPGNQPQHF. The CDR3 coding sequence is TGTGCCAGCAGTTTCCCAGGCAATCAGCCCCAGCATTTT.

There are many counts of this clonotype. The chain uses TRBV5-1 and TRBJ2-2; 9 bases match TRBD1. CDR3 length: 16 amino acids. V dropped 0 bases and J dropped 3; count of bases not matched to a gene: 3. Germline V CDR1 and CDR2: SGHRS, YFSETQ. This chain's CDR3 is CASSLVQGADTGELFF. DNA for the CDR3: TGCGCCAGCAGCTTGGTACAGGGGGCAGACACCGGGGAGCTGTTTTTT.

The sample holds many counts of this clonotype. The chain is built from TRBV7-2 and TRBJ2-1; 7 positions agree with TRBD1. V gave up 5 bases and J gave up 0 bases; unmatched junction bases: 10. CDR1 and CDR2 from the germline V gene are SGHTA and FQGNSA. This CDR3 has 17 amino acids. The CDR3 sequence: CASSPNPQGVSYNEQFF. In DNA form, the CDR3 reads TGTGCCAGCAGCCCTAATCCTCAGGGGGTCTCCTACAATGAGCAGTTCTTC.

This clonotype was detected many times. This chain links TRBV29-1 with TRBJ2-1; 11 nucleotides agree with TRBD2. The V gene's germline CDR1 is SQVTM and CDR2 ANQGSEA. The ends lost 0 bases at V and 5 bases at J; junction bases unmatched: 6. CDR3 length: 16 residues. The CDR3 region has the DNA TGCAGCGTTGAAGATGTAGTACTAGCGGGGGACAATGAGCAGTTCTTC. It specifies CSVEDVVLAGDNEQFF.

This clonotype showed up many times. The chain combines TRBV11-3 with TRBJ1-1; TRBD1 aligns across 9 bases. CDR1 is SGHNT, CDR2 YENEEA, per germline. With V trimmed by 4 bases and J by 8 bases, 11 bases remained unmatched. The CDR3 is 15 amino acids. The CDR3 sequence is CASSCYRGPDLEAFF. The CDR3 bases are TGTGCCAGCAGCTGCTACAGGGGGCCGGACCTAGAAGCTTTCTTT.

This clonotype occurred many times. The V and J genes are TRBV6-1 and TRBJ1-2; D is perhaps TRBD1 (6 bases). Germline V gene lookup returns CDR1 MNHNS and CDR2 SASEGT. This CDR3 spans 13 amino acids. Trimming took off 8 bases at V and 2 bases at J, with 12 bases between the two ends. The DNA for the CDR3 is TGTGCCAGCGCCCCGGACAGCAACTATGGCTACACCTTC. Its translation is CASAPDSNYGYTF.

This clonotype was recorded many times. The chain uses TRBV10-1 and TRBJ1-5; D is unresolved. With 5 bases removed from V and 7 bases from J, the gap between germline ends came to 12 bases. The CDR3 totals 13 residues. Looked up from germline, CDR1 is WNHNN and CDR2 is SYGVQD (reference sequence). CDR3: CASSTGPGQPQHF. The CDR3 nucleotides read TGCGCCAGCAGTACCGGGCCTGGCCAGCCCCAGCATTTT.

This clonotype came up a few times. V usage is TRBV11-2 and J usage is TRBJ2-5, with D hard to call. Trimming pared 3 bases from V and 5 bases from J, leaving 13 bases between. CDR3 size: 14 residues. The germline V gene has CDR1 SGHAT and CDR2 FQNNGV. CDR3 region: CASSLEIVGETQYF. The CDR3 DNA reads as TGTGCCAGCAGCTTGGAAATAGTTGGGGAGACCCAGTACTTC.

This clonotype was observed many times. The rearrangement links TRBV20-1 to TRBJ2-5; no reliable D call. The CDR3 has 14 residues. The ends were cut back, 0 bases at V and 5 bases at J, with 13 bases in the middle. Germline loops: CDR1 DFQATT, CDR2 SNEGSKA (reference sequence). The CDR3 region is CSARDYRAPETQYF. The CDR3 DNA sequence: TGCAGTGCTAGAGATTATAGGGCCCCGGAGACCCAGTACTTC.

This clonotype was counted at least ten times. The chain couples TRBV14 to TRBJ2-3; D remains ambiguous. The CDR3 has 12 amino acids. Germline CDR1 and CDR2: SGHDN and FVKESK. Trimming left V 2 bases short and J 4 bases short, with 4 bases between. CDR3 sequence: CASSQISDTQYF. The CDR3 coding sequence is TGTGCCAGCAGCCAAATATCAGATACGCAGTATTTT.

This clonotype was observed many times. The chain links TRBV2 to TRBJ2-1; 9 nucleotides line up with TRBD1. CDR3 length equals 15 residues. Germline V CDR1 and CDR2: SNHLY, FYNNEI. The V gene end was trimmed by 6 bases and the J gene end by 12 bases; junction bases not matched to a gene: 15. Written as DNA, the CDR3 is TGTGCCAGCAGGGGCTCCGGGACAGGGCTTAATTGGCAGTTCTTC. Translated, it gives CASRGSGTGLNWQFF.

This clonotype was picked up many times. The chain uses TRBV6-1 and TRBJ2-1; perhaps TRBD2 as D (6 bases). The germline gives CDR1 MNHNS, CDR2 SASEGT. The V end was cut by 5 bases, the J end by 10 bases, with 15 bases between. This CDR3 has 13 amino acids. This CDR3 reads CASSTGDAGEQFF. CDR3 sequence (DNA): TGTGCCAGCAGTACGGGGGACGCGGGGGAGCAGTTCTTC.

This clonotype was found many times. The gene calls are TRBV15 and TRBJ2-5; TRBD2 matches 8 bases. This CDR3 contains 12 residues. Germline CDR1 and CDR2: LNHNV and YYDKDF (reference sequence). With 6 bases clipped from V and 3 bases from J, the junction kept 0 bases outside the gene matches. The CDR3 DNA sequence: TGTGCCACCAGGCGGGGGGAAGAGACCCAGTACTTC. It encodes CATRRGEETQYF.

There are many counts of this clonotype. The J gene is TRBJ1-5, the V gene TRBV12-3 or TRBV12-4; 9 bases fit TRBD1. The junction had 3 bases not matched to a gene; V was cut back by 6 bases and J by 6 bases. This CDR3 comprises 13 residues. As DNA, the CDR3 is TGTGCCAGCAGGGGACAGGGAAGTCAGCCCCAGCATTTT. This codes for CASRGQGSQPQHF.

This clonotype was counted at least ten times. The V gene is TRBV5-1, the J gene TRBJ2-7; tentative D call: TRBD2 (6 bases). CDR1 is SGHRS, CDR2 YFSETQ, per germline. The germline V and J ends were trimmed by 5 bases and 6 bases, with 15 bases remaining between them. The CDR3 totals 13 residues. The CDR3 nucleotides read TGCGCCAGCAGTGGAGTCGAAGCGGGCGAGCAGTACTTC. Protein sequence: CASSGVEAGEQYF.